These T cell receptor beta chains were read from a single sample in a study of human T cells and chemical hapten exposure. A single record per CDR3 protein comes from TCRdb applying MiXCR to the RACE reads. Here the sample spans about 110,000 distinct CDR3 sequences, about 10% being singletons. This material consisted of whole blood, taken in connection with sensitization to the hapten diphenylcyclopropenone (DPC). All receptors come from a woman aged 40 to 55 with alopecia areata. Some clones in this sample may be carry-over from other donors' samples. CDR3s include the opening cysteine and the closing phenylalanine or tryptophan. A D gene is named only where the DNA matches it firmly. Size values are once, few and many counts, or a class for expanded clones, and some rows have none.

cdr3_length	d_call	clone_size	v_call	j_call	cdr3_nt	cdr3_aa
15	TRBD1	many	TRBV25-1	TRBJ1-2	TGTGCCAGCAGCTTAGGACAGGGAGGCATGAATGGCTACACCTTC	CASSLGQGGMNGYTF
13	.	few	TRBV5-6	TRBJ2-7	TGTGCCAGCAGCTTGGGCATACTAAAGGGGCAGTACTTC	CASSLGILKGQYF
12	.	.	TRBV2	TRBJ2-7	TGTGCCAGCTGGGCAGGAAAGGGGGATCAGTACTTC	CASWAGKGDQYF
16	.	.	TRBV6-5	TRBJ2-3	TGTGCCAGCAGTTACGTCGCGACGCTGAACACAGATACGCAGTATTTT	CASSYVATLNTDTQYF
13	.	.	TRBV12-3/TRBV12-4	TRBJ2-5	TGTGCCAGCAGTTTCCTATTACAAGAGACCCAGTACTTC	CASSFLLQETQYF
14	.	few	TRBV6-2/TRBV6-3	TRBJ2-5	TGTGCCAGCAGTCCCCCCGACAGTCAAGAGACCCAGTACTTC	CASSPPDSQETQYF
14	.	.	TRBV5-1	TRBJ2-5	TGCGCCAGCAGCCCGGTCGGGGGACAAGAGACCCAGTACTTC	CASSPVGGQETQYF
13	TRBD1	.	TRBV5-6	TRBJ2-2	TGTGCCAGCAGCTACGGGACAGCCGGGGAGCTGTTTTTT	CASSYGTAGELFF
13	.	.	TRBV3-1	TRBJ1-3	TGTGCCAGCAGCCAACTCCCCCCAAACACCATATATTTT	CASSQLPPNTIYF
13	.	.	TRBV11-1	TRBJ2-1	TGTGCCAGCAGCTTAATTCGGGCCCAGGAGCAGTTCTTC	CASSLIRAQEQFF
15	.	few	TRBV28	TRBJ1-2	TGTGCCAGCAGTTTAGGGGGGACAACCAAACGGGGCTACACCTTC	CASSLGGTTKRGYTF
14	TRBD1	many	TRBV3-1	TRBJ1-1	TGTGCCAGCAGCCAAGGTCAGGGGGCCACTGAAGCTTTCTTT	CASSQGQGATEAFF
14	.	many	TRBV12-3/TRBV12-4	TRBJ1-1	TGTGCCAGCAGCTTAGTAGCAGGGAACACTGAAGCTTTCTTT	CASSLVAGNTEAFF
19	TRBD2	many	TRBV4-2	TRBJ2-5	TGTGCCAGCAGCCAAGAGCGACTAGCGGGAGTCCTAGGCCAAGAGACCCAGTACTTC	CASSQERLAGVLGQETQYF
12	.	many	TRBV7-2	TRBJ2-3	TGTGCCAGCAGCTTTCTGGATGGGACGCAGTATTTT	CASSFLDGTQYF
14	.	.	TRBV5-5	TRBJ1-4	TGTGCCAGCGCGTATGGGGCTGCTAATGAAAAACTGTTTTTT	CASAYGAANEKLFF
14	.	many	TRBV11-2	TRBJ1-5	TGTGCCAGCAGCTTAGGGACAGATGGTCAGCCCCAGCATTTT	CASSLGTDGQPQHF
13	.	.	TRBV7-9	TRBJ1-3	TGTGCCAGCAGCTTAGCGGCGAAGGGCACCATATATTTT	CASSLAAKGTIYF
14	TRBD2	few	TRBV7-9	TRBJ2-5	TGTGCCAGCAGCCCTAGCGGAAGGGGAGAGACCCAGTACTTC	CASSPSGRGETQYF
14	.	many	TRBV7-9	TRBJ2-4	TGTGCCAGCAGCTTAATGGGGGGCTTGGACATTCAGTACTTC	CASSLMGGLDIQYF
17	.	many	TRBV27	TRBJ1-5	TGTGCCAGCAGCCCAGAGGGGGGAGGGGGACGCAATCAGCCCCAGCATTTT	CASSPEGGGGRNQPQHF
12	.	few	TRBV28	TRBJ2-3	TGTGCCAGCCAGCCTAGCACAGATACGCAGTATTTT	CASQPSTDTQYF
14	TRBD1	.	TRBV29-1	TRBJ2-1	TGCAGCGTTGAAGGGCTACAGGGGCCCCAGGGGCAGTTCTTC	CSVEGLQGPQGQFF
14	.	many	TRBV7-8	TRBJ2-7	TGTGCCAGCAGCTTAAAAAAGATCTCCTACGAGCAGTACTTC	CASSLKKISYEQYF
14	.	.	TRBV20-1	TRBJ1-2	TGCAGTGCTAGGCGGGGGGAGCAAGGACTAGGCTACACCTTC	CSARRGEQGLGYTF
16	TRBD2	.	TRBV19	TRBJ2-5	TGTGCCAGTAGTATTCGACTAGCGGGAGGCCAAGAGACCCAGTACTTC	CASSIRLAGGQETQYF
15	TRBD1	few	TRBV27	TRBJ1-1	TGTGCCAGCAGTTTATGGACAGGGGCGGACACTGAAGCTTTCTTT	CASSLWTGADTEAFF
14	TRBD1	.	TRBV20-1	TRBJ2-1	TGCAGTGCTACGGGGGCAATGAGGACAGGGGAGCAGTTCTTC	CSATGAMRTGEQFF
15	.	few	TRBV20-1	TRBJ2-7	TGCAGTGCTACTGAGGGTAGGGCTAGTGGTTGGGAGCAGTACTTC	CSATEGRASGWEQYF
14	TRBD1	many	TRBV7-2	TRBJ2-7	TGTGCCAGCAGCAAAGACAGGGGGGCCTACGAGCAGTACTTC	CASSKDRGAYEQYF
14	.	.	TRBV11-3	TRBJ2-7	TGTGCCAGCAGCCAAACAGGGAGGTCCTACGAGCAGTACTTC	CASSQTGRSYEQYF
15	TRBD2	many	TRBV5-5	TRBJ2-7	TGTGCCAGCAGCCCGACTAGCGGGGCCCCCTACGAGCAGTACTTC	CASSPTSGAPYEQYF
13	TRBD1	.	TRBV29-1	TRBJ2-1	TGCAGCGTTGAATCCCAGGGGGTAAGGAAGCAGTTCTTC	CSVESQGVRKQFF
12	.	few	TRBV2	TRBJ2-3	TGTGCCAGCGGGCGGGTCACAGATACGCAGTATTTT	CASGRVTDTQYF
15	.	few	TRBV29-1	TRBJ2-1	TGCAGCGTTGATCCGGACGGAATGGGGTCCAATGAGCAGTTCTTC	CSVDPDGMGSNEQFF
14	TRBD1	few	TRBV30	TRBJ1-5	TGTGCCTGGAGCCGTGGACAGGGTCCTGAGCCCCAGCATTTT	CAWSRGQGPEPQHF
14	.	many	TRBV20-1	TRBJ1-2	TGCAGTGCTAGAACCCCGGGGGAGGGCTATGGCTACACCTTC	CSARTPGEGYGYTF
13	.	few	TRBV7-2	TRBJ2-7	TGTGCCAGCAGCCCGGGGAGGGGGGACGAGCAGTACTTC	CASSPGRGDEQYF
16	TRBD2	many	TRBV12-3/TRBV12-4	TRBJ2-7	TGTGCCACCGCTCCGGGACTAGCGGGGGTCCCCTACGAGCAGTACTTC	CATAPGLAGVPYEQYF
14	.	few	TRBV10-3	TRBJ2-7	TGTGCCATCAGTGGAGGACCCCAGGCCTACGAGCAGTACTTC	CAISGGPQAYEQYF
15	.	few	TRBV7-2	TRBJ1-6	TGTGCCAGCAGCCAACAGGTTCGGGAGGATTCACCCCTCCACTTT	CASSQQVREDSPLHF
14	TRBD1	few	TRBV9	TRBJ2-7	TGTGCCAGCAGCAAGTGGGACAGGAACTACGAGCAGTACTTC	CASSKWDRNYEQYF
15	TRBD1	many	TRBV28	TRBJ1-5	TGTGCCAGCAGTTTATGGGACAGGGGGCAACAGCCCCAGCATTTT	CASSLWDRGQQPQHF
13	.	.	TRBV15	TRBJ2-1	TGTGCCACCAGCTCCAGCTGGTACAATGAGCAGTTCTTC	CATSSSWYNEQFF
14	.	many	TRBV4-1	TRBJ1-1	TGCGCCAGCAGCCAAGATACAGGGAACACTGAAGCTTTCTTT	CASSQDTGNTEAFF
15	.	few	TRBV6-5	TRBJ1-6	TGTGCCAGCAGTTATTTTGGGGAAAATAATTCACCCCTCCACTTT	CASSYFGENNSPLHF
12	.	many	TRBV5-6	TRBJ1-1	TGTGCCAGCATGTGGGGGAACACTGAAGCTTTCTTT	CASMWGNTEAFF
12	.	few	TRBV20-1	TRBJ1-1	TGCAGTGCTAGACCCTGGGACACTGAAGCTTTCTTT	CSARPWDTEAFF
14	.	.	TRBV6-2/TRBV6-3	TRBJ2-7	TGTGCCAGCAGTTCACCGGGACCGTCCTACGAGCAGTACTTC	CASSSPGPSYEQYF
16	.	many	TRBV7-2	TRBJ1-1	TGTGCCAGCAGCGCTACACGGGGGATTTCCGGCACTGAAGCTTTCTTT	CASSATRGISGTEAFF
15	TRBD1	many	TRBV7-2	TRBJ2-3	TGTGCCAGCAGCTTAGACAGGGGCGCCGGAGATACGCAGTATTTT	CASSLDRGAGDTQYF
18	TRBD2	many	TRBV2	TRBJ2-4	TGTGCCAGCAGTGAATCGCGGGGGGGGAAACTTACCAAAAACATTCAGTACTTC	CASSESRGGKLTKNIQYF
14	.	many	TRBV18	TRBJ1-1	TGTGCCAGCTCACCACTCGTGGGGTACACTGAAGCTTTCTTT	CASSPLVGYTEAFF
19	TRBD1	few	TRBV7-2	TRBJ2-7	TGTGCCAGCAGCTTATGGGCAGGACAGGGATCACCAAGCTCCTACGAGCAGTACTTC	CASSLWAGQGSPSSYEQYF
13	.	few	TRBV4-3	TRBJ1-5	TGCGCCAGCAGCCAAGATCTTAGTCGGCCCCAGCATTTT	CASSQDLSRPQHF